This TCR beta chain was obtained from a study of a mutant IDH1 vaccine in newly diagnosed glioma. Whole-study findings and limits: Detectable vaccine-induced immune responses arose in 93.3% of patients.

CDR1 ENHRY and CDR2 SYGVKD come from the germline V gene. CDR3 length equals 14 residues. With V trimmed by 6 bases and J by 3 bases, 5 bases remained unmatched. Time point denoted: week 35, safety follow-up. It was 300 ug of mutant IDH1 20-mer peptide that made up each vaccine dose, given with topical imiquimod. Method: immunoSEQ multiplex PCR; TCRdb's copy keeps in-frame clones and lacks some. Of 50,000 to 70,000 clones detected, about 73% appear once; the ten largest clones hold 4.7%. In the case of this clone: Its antigen remains unidentified.

The TCR originated in a man aged 50 or older with glioma. V usage is TRBV10-3 and J usage is TRBJ2-3, with 8 nucleotides matching TRBD2. Source: PBMCs, taken from a glioma patient whose treatment included an IDH1 peptide vaccine. The CDR3 region has the DNA TGTGCCATCAGCGGGGGGGCCAGGACAGATACGCAGTATTTT. Protein sequence: CAISGGARTDTQYF.